The entry below describes one TCR beta chain. This entry is derived from a study of blood T cell repertoires in COVID-19. Study-level information: Collection of acute and convalescent COVID-19 samples took place in the United States, Italy and Spain. The analysed material was cDNA or gDNA that came from T cells, B-cell-depleted T cells, or PBMCs.

The length of the CDR3 is 16 residues. Trimming took off 3 bases at V and 0 bases at J, with 15 bases between the two ends. CDR1 is KGHSH and CDR2 is LQKENI in the germline V gene. Study processing details: By means of reference gene primer amplification, nucleated cell counts were estimated. The repertoire was sequenced with immunoSEQ multiplex PCR; TCRdb's copy has only in-frame clones and lacks some. V and J calls and clone size are those listed in that table; D and trimming were worked out from the DNA. The repertoire holds about 240,000 clones, approximately 85% seen once, with over 10% in the top ten.

Sequences were obtained from peripheral blood. The V gene is TRBV18, the J gene TRBJ2-7, with a tentative D call TRBD2 (5 bases). The receptor comes from an older woman with active or convalescent COVID-19. CDR3: CASSPVRAETSYEQYF. The DNA for the CDR3 is TGTGCCAGCTCACCCGTGAGGGCAGAAACCTCCTACGAGCAGTACTTC. Based on the CDR3 plus reference TRBV18 and TRBJ2-7, the full variable domain is NAGVMQNPRHLVRRRGQEARLRCSPMKGHSHVYWYRQLPEEGLKFMVYLQKENIIDESGMPKERFSAEFPKEGPSILRIQQVVRGDSAAYFCASSPVRAETSYEQYFGPGTRLTVT.